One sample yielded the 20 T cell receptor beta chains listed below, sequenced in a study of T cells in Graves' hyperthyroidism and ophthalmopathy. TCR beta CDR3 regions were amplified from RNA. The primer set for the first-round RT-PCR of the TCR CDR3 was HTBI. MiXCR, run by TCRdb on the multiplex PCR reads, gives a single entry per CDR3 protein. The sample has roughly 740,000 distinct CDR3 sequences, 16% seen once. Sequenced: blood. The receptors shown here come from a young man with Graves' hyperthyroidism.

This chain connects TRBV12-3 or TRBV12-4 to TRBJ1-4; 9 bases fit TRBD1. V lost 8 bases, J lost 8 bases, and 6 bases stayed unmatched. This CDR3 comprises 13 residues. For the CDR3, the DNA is TGTGCCAGCCAGGGACAGGGTCGCGAAAAACTGTTTTTT. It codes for CASQGQGREKLFF.

This chain's CDR3 is CASTDTWGGTEAFF. CDR3 bases: TGTGCCAGCACCGACACCTGGGGGGGTACTGAAGCTTTCTTT. The rearrangement uses TRBV25-1 and TRBJ1-1; possible D gene TRBD1, 5 bases. Germline V gene sequence: CDR1 MGHDK, CDR2 SYGVNS. Trimming stripped 7 bases from V and 5 bases from J, with 17 bases between. This CDR3 region has 14 residues.

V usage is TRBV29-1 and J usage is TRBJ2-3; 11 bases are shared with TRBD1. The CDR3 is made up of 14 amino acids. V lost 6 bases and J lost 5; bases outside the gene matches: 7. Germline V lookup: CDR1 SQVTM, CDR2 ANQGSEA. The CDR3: CSVDGQGAGDTQYF. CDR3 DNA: TGCAGCGTAGACGGACAGGGGGCAGGAGATACGCAGTATTTT.

The CDR3 protein is CASSFRLGDTEAFF. In nucleotides, the CDR3 is TGTGCCAGCAGCTTTCGACTGGGGGACACTGAAGCTTTCTTT. The chain combines TRBV9 with TRBJ1-1; the D gene is possibly TRBD1 (5 bases). CDR1 SGDLS and CDR2 YYNGEE come from the germline V gene. The CDR3 extends over 14 amino acids. The V end lost 4 bases, the J end lost 3 bases, and 13 bases lay between the germline ends.

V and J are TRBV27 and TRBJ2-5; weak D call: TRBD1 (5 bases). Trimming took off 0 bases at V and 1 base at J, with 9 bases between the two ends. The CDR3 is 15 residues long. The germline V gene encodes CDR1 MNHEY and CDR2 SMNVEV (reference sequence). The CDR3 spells CASSLSGQIQETQYF. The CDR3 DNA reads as TGTGCCAGCAGTTTATCCGGACAAATCCAAGAGACCCAGTACTTC.

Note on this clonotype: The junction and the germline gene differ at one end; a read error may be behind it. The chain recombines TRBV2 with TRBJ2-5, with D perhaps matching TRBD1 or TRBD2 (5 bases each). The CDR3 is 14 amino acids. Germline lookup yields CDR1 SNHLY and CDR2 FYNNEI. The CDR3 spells CASSEGSRPGTVNF. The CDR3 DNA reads TGTGCCAGCAGTGAAGGATCGCGCCCCGGGACCGTTAACTTC.

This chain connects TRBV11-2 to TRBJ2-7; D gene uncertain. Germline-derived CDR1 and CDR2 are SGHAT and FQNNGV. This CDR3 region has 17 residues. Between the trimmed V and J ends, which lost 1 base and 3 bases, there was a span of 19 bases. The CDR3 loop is CASSLVTIRKSDYEQYF. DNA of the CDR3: TGTGCCAGCAGCTTAGTAACTATCCGGAAATCCGACTACGAGCAGTACTTC.

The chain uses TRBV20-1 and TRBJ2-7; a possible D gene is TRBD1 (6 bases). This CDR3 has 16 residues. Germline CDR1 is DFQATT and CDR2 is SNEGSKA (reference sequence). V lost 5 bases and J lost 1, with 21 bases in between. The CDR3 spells CSAGDPQGISSYEQYF. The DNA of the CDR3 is TGCAGTGCTGGGGACCCACAGGGTATCTCGTCCTACGAGCAGTACTTC.

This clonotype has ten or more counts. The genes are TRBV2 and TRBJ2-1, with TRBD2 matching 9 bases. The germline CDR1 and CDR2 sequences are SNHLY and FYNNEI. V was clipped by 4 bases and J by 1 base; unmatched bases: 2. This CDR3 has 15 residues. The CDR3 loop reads CASSGLAGSYNEQFF. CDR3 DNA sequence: TGTGCCAGCAGTGGGCTAGCGGGATCCTACAATGAGCAGTTCTTC.

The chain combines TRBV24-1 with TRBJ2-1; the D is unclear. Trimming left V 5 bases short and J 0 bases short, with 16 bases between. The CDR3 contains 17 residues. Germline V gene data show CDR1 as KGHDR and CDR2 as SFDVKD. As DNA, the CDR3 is TGTGCCACCAGTGTAAGTCGACCTAGGACCTCCTACAATGAGCAGTTCTTC. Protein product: CATSVSRPRTSYNEQFF.

The CDR3 DNA follows: TGTGCCAGCAGTGGGGACCACTTGAACGAGCAGTACTTC. It encodes CASSGDHLNEQYF. This chain uses TRBV6-1 with TRBJ2-7; either TRBD1 or TRBD2 may fit D (5 bases each). Germline V gene data show CDR1 as MNHNS and CDR2 as SASEGT. The CDR3 sequence is 13 residues long. The V gene lost 4 bases and the J gene lost 5 bases, with 12 bases spanning the gap.

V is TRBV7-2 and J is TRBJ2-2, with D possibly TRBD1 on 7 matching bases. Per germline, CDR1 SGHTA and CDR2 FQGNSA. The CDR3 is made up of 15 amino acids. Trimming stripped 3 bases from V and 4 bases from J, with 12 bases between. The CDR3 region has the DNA TGTGCCAGCAGCTTCAGGGGGAGGAGCACCGGGGAGCTGTTTTTT. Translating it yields CASSFRGRSTGELFF.

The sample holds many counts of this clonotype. Here the CDR3 reads CASSAGTYNEQFF. The CDR3 coding sequence is TGTGCCAGCAGCGCCGGGACCTACAATGAGCAGTTCTTC. This sequence joins TRBV2 and TRBJ2-1, with D tentatively TRBD2 (5 bases). CDR3 length: 13 amino acids. V was cut by 6 bases and J by 2 bases, with 8 bases left in between. Germline V lookup: CDR1 SNHLY, CDR2 FYNNEI.

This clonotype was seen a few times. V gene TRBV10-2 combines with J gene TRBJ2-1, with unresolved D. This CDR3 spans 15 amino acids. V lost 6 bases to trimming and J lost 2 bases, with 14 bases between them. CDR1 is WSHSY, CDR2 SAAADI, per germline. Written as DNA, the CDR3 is TGCGCCAGCAGGGCCGGGCGCGGCACCTACAATGAGCAGTTCTTC. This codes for CASRAGRGTYNEQFF.

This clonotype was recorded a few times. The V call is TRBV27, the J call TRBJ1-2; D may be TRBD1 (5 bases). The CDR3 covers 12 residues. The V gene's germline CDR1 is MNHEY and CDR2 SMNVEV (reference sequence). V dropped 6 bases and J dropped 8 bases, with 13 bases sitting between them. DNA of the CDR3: TGTGCCAGCAGGACCTCCGGGGGGGGCTACACCTTC. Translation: CASRTSGGGYTF.

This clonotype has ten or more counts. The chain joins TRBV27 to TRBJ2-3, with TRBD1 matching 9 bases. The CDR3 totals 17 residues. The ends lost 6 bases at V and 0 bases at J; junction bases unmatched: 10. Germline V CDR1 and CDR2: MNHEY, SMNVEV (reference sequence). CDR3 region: CASSLGPGTGSTDTQYF. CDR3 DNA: TGTGCCAGCAGCTTGGGACCCGGGACAGGGAGCACAGATACGCAGTATTTT.

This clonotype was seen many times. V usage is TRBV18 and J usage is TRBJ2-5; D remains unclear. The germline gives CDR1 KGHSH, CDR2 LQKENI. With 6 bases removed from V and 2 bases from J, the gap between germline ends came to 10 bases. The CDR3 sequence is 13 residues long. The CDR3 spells CASSRTPQETQYF. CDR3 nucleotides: TGTGCCAGCTCGCGAACTCCTCAAGAGACCCAGTACTTC.

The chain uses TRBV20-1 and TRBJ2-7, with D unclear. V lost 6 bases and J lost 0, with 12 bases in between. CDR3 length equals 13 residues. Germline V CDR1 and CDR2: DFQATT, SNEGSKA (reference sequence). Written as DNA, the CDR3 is TGCAGTGCAAGGCAGACGGCCTCCTACGAGCAGTACTTC. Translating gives CSARQTASYEQYF.

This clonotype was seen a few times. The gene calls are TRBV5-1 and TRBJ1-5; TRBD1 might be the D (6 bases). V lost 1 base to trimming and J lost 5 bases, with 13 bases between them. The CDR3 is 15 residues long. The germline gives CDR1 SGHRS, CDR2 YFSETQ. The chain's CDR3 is CASSLIGGGDQPQHF. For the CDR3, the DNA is TGCGCCAGCAGCTTGATAGGGGGAGGCGATCAGCCCCAGCATTTT.

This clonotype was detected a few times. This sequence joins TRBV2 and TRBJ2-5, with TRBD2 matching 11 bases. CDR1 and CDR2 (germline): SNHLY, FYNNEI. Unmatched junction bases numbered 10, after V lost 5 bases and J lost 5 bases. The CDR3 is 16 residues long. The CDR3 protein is CASSFRSGRARETQYF. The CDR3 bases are TGTGCCAGCAGTTTTCGTAGCGGGAGGGCCCGGGAGACCCAGTACTTC.